This T cell receptor beta chain was recorded in a study of neurological immune-mediated disorders. A total of 2 million PBMCs stored at -80 degrees C provided the unsorted libraries. One entry per CDR3 protein results from TCRdb running MiXCR on the 5' RACE reads. The sample consists of 75,000 to 90,000 distinct CDR3 sequences, approximately 10% of them appearing once. Overall study findings and caveats: None of the CDR3 amino acid sequences of expanded clones recurred across subjects, suggesting private repertoires in all groups.

The table lists this clonotype with many counts. Its antigen is undetermined. The sample consisted of PBMCs. The sequence was obtained from a man aged 40-55 years in good health.

In DNA form, the CDR3 reads TGTGCCAGCAGCGCCGCAATGAACACTGAAGCTTTCTTT. Its translation: CASSAAMNTEAFF. The chain joins TRBV7-6 to TRBJ1-1; D gene unclear. V was shortened by 5 bases and J by 0 bases, with 7 bases between the two germline ends. Germline CDR1 and CDR2: SGHVS and FNYEAQ. The CDR3 spans 13 residues.